This entry concerns a single T cell receptor (beta chain). CDR3 size: 15 residues. Germline CDR1 SNHLY, CDR2 FYNNEI. The ends were cut back, 6 bases at V and 1 base at J, with 13 bases in the middle. Assay used: immunoSEQ multiplex PCR; TCRdb lists only in-frame clones, some missing. The sample has around 220,000 clones; roughly nine tenths are singletons. The data were taken from a study of blood T cell repertoires in COVID-19. Overall study context: T cells, B-cell-depleted T cells, or PBMCs supplied cDNA or gDNA.

Sequences were obtained from peripheral blood. The receptor's source is a man aged 35-49 years with active or convalescent COVID-19. This chain links TRBV2 with TRBJ1-3; the D is unclear. The DNA for the CDR3 is TGTGCCAGCAGCGCAACTGTCCTTTCTGGAAACACCATATATTTT. It translates to CASSATVLSGNTIYF.